Listed below are T cell receptor beta chains from one sample, sequenced in a study of a mutant IDH1 vaccine in newly diagnosed glioma. For these receptors, no antigen is known. Method: immunoSEQ multiplex PCR; TCRdb's copy keeps in-frame clones and lacks some. The profile shows roughly 21,000 clones, roughly 83% of them singletons. Sequencing was performed on PBMCs, taken from a glioma patient whose treatment included an IDH1 peptide vaccine. The receptors here all came from a man between 35 and 55 years old with glioma. Each CDR3 is given with its conserved first and last residue. The D gene is left open where the match is weak. Size is stated for part of the rows, as once, few or many counts, or as a class when the clone is expanded.

j_gene,d_gene,abundance,v_gene,CDR3aa,CDR3nt
TRBJ2-5,TRBD2,NA,TRBV6-5,CASSWGGQETQYF,TGTGCCAGCAGTTGGGGGGGGCAAGAGACCCAGTACTTC
TRBJ1-2,TRBD1,NA,TRBV5-6,CASGETGVLSYGYTF,TGTGCCAGCGGAGAGACAGGGGTTCTTTCCTATGGCTACACCTTC
TRBJ2-3,NA,NA,TRBV5-8,CASSFRTDTQYF,TGTGCCAGCAGTTTTCGCACAGATACGCAGTATTTT
TRBJ2-5,TRBD2,NA,TRBV27,CASSFITSGRETQYF,TGTGCCAGCAGTTTCATAACTAGCGGTAGGGAGACCCAGTACTTC
TRBJ2-5,TRBD1,once,TRBV25-1,CASRDSMEETQYF,TGTGCCAGCCGGGACAGCATGGAAGAGACCCAGTACTTC
TRBJ2-7,TRBD2,NA,TRBV27,CASSFRREGYEQYF,TGTGCCAGCAGTTTCCGGCGGGAGGGGTACGAGCAGTACTTC
TRBJ2-7,NA,NA,TRBV7-6,CASSSSYLDSYEQYF,TGTGCCAGCAGCTCCTCCTACTTAGACAGCTACGAGCAGTACTTC
TRBJ1-4,NA,few,TRBV7-2,CASSFSGANEKLFF,TGTGCCAGCAGCTTTTCGGGGGCAAATGAAAAACTGTTTTTT
TRBJ2-5,NA,NA,TRBV25-1,CASSEYPGSAETQYF,TGTGCCAGCAGTGAATACCCGGGAAGTGCAGAGACCCAGTACTTC
TRBJ1-1,NA,NA,TRBV5-1,CASSHKGQFLAEAFF,TGCGCCAGCAGCCATAAAGGACAGTTTCTCGCTGAAGCTTTCTTT
TRBJ2-3,TRBD1,once,TRBV7-6,CASSLIRTGTDTQYF,TGTGCCAGCAGCCTTATACGGACAGGTACAGATACGCAGTATTTT
TRBJ1-5,NA,NA,TRBV19,CASRAEGRNQPQHF,TGTGCCAGTAGAGCGGAAGGGCGCAATCAGCCCCAGCATTTT
TRBJ1-2,NA,NA,TRBV5-4,CASSWGAGKSYGYTF,TGTGCCAGCAGCTGGGGGGCAGGGAAGAGCTATGGCTACACCTTC
TRBJ2-2,NA,NA,TRBV27,CASSLDGSEVGELFF,TGTGCCAGCAGTTTAGACGGGAGCGAAGTCGGGGAGCTGTTTTTT
TRBJ1-2,TRBD1,NA,TRBV9,CASSAGTGTNYGYTF,TGTGCCAGCAGCGCAGGGACAGGGACAAACTATGGCTACACCTTC
TRBJ2-7,TRBD2,NA,TRBV18,CASSPPSSASGKSEQYF,TGTGCCAGCTCACCACCCTCCTCGGCTAGCGGGAAGTCCGAGCAGTACTTC
TRBJ2-3,NA,NA,TRBV4-3,CASSQDSWGARLDTQYF,TGCGCCAGCAGCCAAGATTCCTGGGGGGCCCGCTTGGATACGCAGTATTTT
TRBJ1-1,TRBD1,NA,TRBV5-6,CASTRTGRNTEAFF,TGTGCCAGTACCCGGACAGGGAGGAACACTGAAGCTTTCTTT
TRBJ2-7,NA,NA,TRBV5-5,CASSLAGGRLHEQYF,TGTGCCAGCAGCTTGGCCGGCGGCAGGCTACACGAGCAGTACTTC
TRBJ1-1,TRBD1,NA,TRBV5-1,CASSLAGGAGGTEAFF,TGCGCCAGCAGCTTGGCCGGTGGTGCAGGGGGCACTGAAGCTTTCTTT
TRBJ2-3,TRBD2,NA,TRBV5-8,CASSLELAGGPSDTQYF,TGTGCCAGCAGCTTGGAACTAGCGGGAGGGCCGTCAGATACGCAGTATTTT
TRBJ1-1,NA,NA,TRBV7-9,CASSLAPNEAFF,TGTGCCAGCAGCTTAGCGCCTAATGAAGCTTTCTTT
TRBJ1-1,NA,NA,TRBV18,CASSTLDSSTEAFF,TGTGCCAGCTCAACGTTGGACAGTTCCACTGAAGCTTTCTTT
TRBJ2-6,NA,NA,TRBV7-1,CASSLGRRGQSRANVLTF,TGTGCCAGCAGCCTGGGTAGACGAGGACAAAGTCGGGCCAACGTCCTGACTTTC
TRBJ1-2,TRBD1,NA,TRBV5-6,CASSPGQLNYGYTF,TGTGCCAGCAGCCCGGGACAGCTTAACTATGGCTACACCTTC
TRBJ2-1,TRBD2,NA,TRBV10-1,CASSLGTSGSSYNEQFF,TGCGCCAGCAGCCTCGGGACTAGCGGGAGCTCCTACAATGAGCAGTTCTTC
TRBJ1-5,NA,once,TRBV7-2,CASSSQPGSWRNQPQHF,TGTGCCAGCAGCTCCCAACCCGGATCCTGGAGAAATCAGCCCCAGCATTTT
TRBJ2-7,NA,NA,TRBV7-2,CASSSPRTGSYEQYF,TGTGCCAGCAGCTCTCCCCGGACGGGATCCTACGAGCAGTACTTC
TRBJ2-3,TRBD2,NA,TRBV25-1,CASNRAGASDTQYF,TGTGCCAGCAATCGAGCGGGAGCGAGTGATACGCAGTATTTT
TRBJ2-2,NA,NA,TRBV5-6,CASSWGGSGELFF,TGTGCCAGCAGCTGGGGCGGGTCCGGGGAGCTGTTTTTT
TRBJ2-7,NA,NA,TRBV7-2,CASSLARQGEQYF,TGTGCCAGCAGCTTGGCCAGGCAGGGGGAGCAGTACTTC
TRBJ1-1,NA,NA,TRBV18,CASSRGQNTEAFF,TGTGCCAGCTCCAGGGGCCAGAACACTGAAGCTTTCTTT
TRBJ2-7,NA,NA,TRBV7-2,CASSFAVEQYF,TGTGCCAGCAGCTTCGCGGTCGAGCAGTACTTC
TRBJ1-2,NA,NA,TRBV14,CASSQEFQGGGYTF,TGTGCCAGCAGCCAAGAATTCCAGGGAGGAGGCTACACCTTC
TRBJ1-5,NA,NA,TRBV28,CASSLLGGYSRGSNQPQHF,TGTGCCAGCAGTTTACTGGGGGGCTACTCGAGAGGGAGCAATCAGCCCCAGCATTTT
TRBJ1-2,NA,NA,TRBV4-2,CASSQVNPSLGLNYGYTF,TGTGCCAGCAGCCAGGTGAACCCTTCTCTCGGGCTTAACTATGGCTACACCTTC
TRBJ2-7,NA,NA,TRBV2,CASSTKGYEQYF,TGTGCCAGCAGTACCAAGGGTTACGAGCAGTACTTC
TRBJ2-1,NA,NA,TRBV2,CASDTWDRLAFSGNRDEQFF,TGTGCCAGCGACACCTGGGACAGGTTGGCATTTAGCGGGAATAGGGATGAGCAGTTCTTC
TRBJ2-7,NA,NA,TRBV28,CASRTFSGSYEQYF,TGTGCCAGCAGAACGTTTAGCGGCTCCTACGAGCAGTACTTC
TRBJ2-7,TRBD1,once,TRBV18,CASSPRDRGSYEQYF,TGTGCCAGCTCCCCCCGGGACAGGGGATCCTACGAGCAGTACTTC
TRBJ2-6,NA,few,TRBV7-3,CASSLSRSGANVLTF,TGTGCCAGCAGCTTAAGTCGTTCTGGGGCCAACGTCCTGACTTTC
TRBJ1-3,NA,few,TRBV18,CATRVGSSGNTIYF,TGTGCCACCAGGGTCGGGAGCTCTGGAAACACCATATATTTT
TRBJ2-2,TRBD1,once,TRBV2,CASIPGTGITGELFF,TGTGCCAGCATCCCGGGGACAGGAATCACCGGGGAGCTGTTTTTT
TRBJ2-3,NA,NA,TRBV6-6,CASSSSRNRYTDTQYF,TGTGCCAGCAGTTCCTCTCGCAATCGCTACACAGATACGCAGTATTTT
TRBJ2-1,NA,NA,TRBV27,CASSPAERRSYNEQFF,TGTGCCAGCAGTCCCGCGGAGCGGAGATCCTACAATGAGCAGTTCTTC
TRBJ1-3,NA,NA,TRBV7-9,CASSSSISGNTIYF,TGTGCCAGCAGCTCAAGCATATCTGGAAACACCATATATTTT
TRBJ2-7,NA,NA,TRBV29-1,CSVVRQSSSYEQYF,TGCAGCGTTGTTAGACAGTCGAGCTCCTACGAGCAGTACTTC
TRBJ2-1,NA,NA,TRBV7-9,CASSLHTDEQFF,TGTGCCAGCAGCCTGCATACGGATGAGCAGTTCTTC
TRBJ1-2,TRBD1,once,TRBV5-6,CASTQGTAAVVYGYTF,TGTGCCAGCACTCAAGGGACAGCCGCAGTCGTCTATGGCTACACCTTC
TRBJ2-3,TRBD1,NA,TRBV7-9,CASRQIGQGNTDTQYF,TGTGCCAGCAGGCAAATAGGACAGGGTAACACAGATACGCAGTATTTT
TRBJ2-7,NA,NA,TRBV7-2,CASSFLNYEQYF,TGTGCCAGCAGCTTCCTAAACTACGAGCAGTACTTC
TRBJ2-5,TRBD2,NA,TRBV29-1,CSVGLPGLAGGGETQYF,TGCAGCGTGGGCCTTCCCGGACTAGCGGGAGGAGGTGAGACCCAGTACTTC